The 29 T cell receptor beta chains in this list originate from one sample, sequenced in a study of identical twins listed by TCRdb under 2016. The library was obtained by 5' RACE. The sample was run on an Illumina HiSeq 2000. TCRdb reworked the public reads: Q25 trimming with fastp, MiXCR clone assembly, productive beta chains retained. Rows matching on CDR3 protein sequence are summarized as one entry with the most common DNA and genes. The sample includes 400,000 to 650,000 distinct CDR3 sequences, with approximately 22% observed a single time. Together, the top ten hold around 0.9% of the sample. The data were also submitted as part of a second study, on T cells expressing NK-cell markers.

Sequencing was carried out using CD4+ T cells sorted from blood. These receptors came from a woman between 18 and 29 years old in good health.

This rearrangement joins TRBV6-2 or TRBV6-3 to TRBJ2-7; D is unresolved. Trimming left V 8 bases short and J 2 bases short, with 16 bases between. The length of the CDR3 is 14 residues. The germline V gene has CDR1 MNHEY and CDR2 SVGEGT. The CDR3 DNA reads TGTGCCAGCTGCCCTCACCCGCCCGCCTACGAGCAGTACTTC. Protein: CASCPHPPAYEQYF.

This chain connects TRBV7-9 to TRBJ2-5; possibly TRBD1 or TRBD2 for D (5 bases each). CDR1 SEHNR and CDR2 FQNEAQ come from the germline V gene (reference sequence). The CDR3 has 15 amino acids. Trimming removed 3 bases at V and 4 bases at J, with 15 bases between. CDR3 DNA sequence: TGTGCCAGCAGCTTTGATAGGGCTGGGGGAGAGACCCAGTACTTC. It specifies CASSFDRAGGETQYF.

There are a few counts of this clonotype. The genes are TRBV20-1 and TRBJ2-7, with 10 bases matching TRBD2. CDR3 length: 15 amino acids. Germline V CDR1 and CDR2: DFQATT, SNEGSKA (reference sequence). The V segment lost 1 base and the J segment 1 base; nucleotides outside the gene matches: 4. CDR3 nucleotide sequence: TGCAGTGCTAGAGTCCGGACTAGCGGTTCCTACGAGCAGTACTTC. Protein product: CSARVRTSGSYEQYF.

V gene TRBV7-9 combines with J gene TRBJ1-1; D is possibly TRBD1 (5 bases). Per germline, CDR1 SEHNR and CDR2 FQNEAQ (reference sequence). The V gene lost 2 bases and the J gene lost 5 bases, with 12 bases spanning the gap. The CDR3 has 14 residues. The CDR3 region has the DNA TGTGCCAGCAGCTTACCAGGGTACGGGACTGAAGCTTTCTTT. It encodes CASSLPGYGTEAFF.

This clonotype appeared a few times. The CDR3 DNA is TGCAGTGCCGACTCCGGGACAGATGCCTTCTATGGCTACACCTTC. Translated: CSADSGTDAFYGYTF. The chain carries TRBV20-1 and TRBJ1-2; 7 bases fit TRBD1. The germline V gene encodes CDR1 DFQATT and CDR2 SNEGSKA (reference sequence). The CDR3 is 15 amino acids. V trimming: 6 bases; J trimming: 4 bases; junction bases outside the gene matches: 14.

This clonotype was counted a few times. This chain joins TRBV5-1 and TRBJ2-1; D perhaps matches TRBD1 (5 bases). The V gene lost 0 bases and the J gene lost 5 bases, with 12 bases spanning the gap. Germline loops: CDR1 SGHRS, CDR2 YFSETQ. The CDR3 is 15 amino acids. The CDR3: CASSLDQGIHNEQFF. The CDR3 DNA is TGCGCCAGCAGCTTGGATCAGGGAATCCACAATGAGCAGTTCTTC.

CDR3 coding DNA: TGTGCCAGCCAGAAAGCGAGCTATAATTCACCCCTCCACTTT. Protein sequence: CASQKASYNSPLHF. V usage is TRBV27 and J usage is TRBJ1-6; D unclear. CDR3 length: 14 amino acids. Deletions cut 8 bases from V and 3 bases from J, with 11 bases between. Germline CDR1 is MNHEY and CDR2 is SMNVEV (reference sequence).

The V and J genes are TRBV19 and TRBJ1-1; unclear D gene. CDR3 length: 13 amino acids. Trimming took off 3 bases at V and 1 base at J, with 6 bases between the two ends. Germline V gene lookup returns CDR1 LNHDA and CDR2 SQIVND (reference sequence). The CDR3 coding sequence is TGTGCCAGTAGTATCCTGGAGAACACTGAAGCTTTCTTT. This encodes CASSILENTEAFF.

The CDR3 coding sequence is TGTGCCAGCAGAGGCAGGGGCAATGAGCAGTTCTTC. Translated, it gives CASRGRGNEQFF. This chain uses TRBV7-2 with TRBJ2-1; maybe TRBD1 (6 bases). The length of the CDR3 is 12 residues. The V end was cut by 6 bases, the J end by 6 bases, with 9 bases between. Per the germline V gene, CDR1 is SGHTA and CDR2 is FQGNSA. Combining the CDR3 with reference TRBV7-2 and TRBJ2-1 gives the whole variable domain GAGVSQSPSNKVTEKGKDVELRCDPISGHTALYWYRQSLGQGLEFLIYFQGNSAPDKSGLPSDRFSAERTGGSVSTLTIQRTQQEDSAVYLCASRGRGNEQFFGPGTRLTVL.

The table lists this clonotype with a few counts. The chain links TRBV5-5 to TRBJ2-2; possibly TRBD1 for D (5 bases). V was clipped by 1 base and J by 0 bases, with 7 bases between them. In germline, CDR1 is SGHKS, CDR2 YYEKEE (reference sequence). CDR3 length equals 15 residues. The CDR3 nucleotides are TGTGCCAGCAGCTTGACAGGTCCGAACACCGGGGAGCTGTTTTTT. Translation gives CASSLTGPNTGELFF.

V usage is TRBV3-1 and J usage is TRBJ1-2; 7 bases agree with TRBD1. In germline, CDR1 is LGHDT, CDR2 YNNKEL (reference sequence). Losses at the gene ends were 1 base for V and 8 bases for J; bases not matched to a gene: 7. CDR3 length: 14 amino acids. The CDR3 region has the DNA TGTGCCAGCAGCCAAGTGCGACAGGGTTCCGGCTACACCTTC. This codes for CASSQVRQGSGYTF.

The gene calls are TRBV19 and TRBJ2-3; TRBD2 agrees at 7 bases. Germline values: CDR1 LNHDA, CDR2 SQIVND (reference sequence). This CDR3 is built from 14 residues. V dropped 8 bases and J dropped 2; count of bases not matched to a gene: 7. The CDR3 here is CASGGRQSTDTQYF. CDR3 sequence (DNA): TGTGCCAGTGGCGGGAGACAGTCCACAGATACGCAGTATTTT.

This chain joins TRBV11-3 and TRBJ1-2, with D perhaps TRBD1 (6 bases). The germline CDR1 and CDR2 sequences are SGHNT and YENEEA. The CDR3 has 14 residues. V shed 1 base and J shed 5 bases, with 11 bases lying between them. The CDR3 loop is CASSLVGTGYGYTF. The CDR3 coding sequence is TGTGCCAGCAGCTTAGTTGGCACAGGGTATGGCTACACCTTC.

The chain has TRBV20-1 and TRBJ1-5; 8 bases fit TRBD1. The CDR3 spans 13 residues. Germline-derived CDR1 and CDR2 are DFQATT and SNEGSKA (reference sequence). With V trimmed by 5 bases and J by 7 bases, 7 bases remained unmatched. CDR3 sequence reads: CSARTGTGQPQHF. CDR3 nucleotide sequence: TGCAGTGCTCGGACAGGGACGGGGCAGCCCCAGCATTTT.

This clonotype came up a few times. For the CDR3, the DNA is TGCAGTGCTAGAGATACGGGGATCCACTCCTACGAGCAGTACTTC. Its protein is CSARDTGIHSYEQYF. This sequence joins TRBV20-1 and TRBJ2-7, with D possibly matching TRBD2 (5 bases). This CDR3 is built from 15 residues. Germline values: CDR1 DFQATT, CDR2 SNEGSKA (reference sequence). V shed 0 bases and J shed 0 bases, with 12 bases lying between them.

There are many counts of this clonotype. The chain combines TRBV6-1 with TRBJ1-6; tentatively, D is TRBD1 (5 bases). Per the germline V gene, CDR1 is MNHNS and CDR2 is SASEGT. V lost 5 bases and J 6 bases, leaving 14 bases between the germline ends. The CDR3 runs 15 residues. CDR3 sequence (DNA): TGTGCCAGCAGTCAGGCAGGGTTTCTTAATTCACCCCTCCACTTT. It translates to CASSQAGFLNSPLHF.

This clonotype has only a few counts. This chain links TRBV7-9 with TRBJ2-3; D call uncertain. This CDR3 region has 14 residues. The V gene lost 3 bases and the J gene lost 4 bases, with 11 bases spanning the gap. CDR1 and CDR2 (germline): SEHNR, FQNEAQ (reference sequence). The CDR3 loop reads CASSFTLPADTQYF. CDR3 in DNA: TGTGCCAGCAGCTTTACTCTTCCGGCAGATACGCAGTATTTT.

This clonotype was seen only a few times. This sequence joins TRBV20-1 and TRBJ1-2; D is uncertain. This CDR3 spans 13 amino acids. V lost 6 bases and J lost 7, with 18 bases in between. The germline V gene has CDR1 DFQATT and CDR2 SNEGSKA (reference sequence). Here the CDR3 reads CSASQSRSGGYTF. The CDR3 coding sequence is TGCAGTGCCTCACAAAGTCGTTCGGGTGGCTACACCTTC.

V gene TRBV7-9 combines with J gene TRBJ2-3; 8 bases are a match to TRBD1. This CDR3 has 16 amino acids. After removal of 6 bases from V and 2 bases from J, the junction contained 10 bases not matched to a gene. The V gene's germline CDR1 is SEHNR and CDR2 FQNEAQ (reference sequence). The DNA for the CDR3 is TGTGCCAGCAGATCCGACAGGGGTCTTCCCACAGATACGCAGTATTTT. Encoded protein: CASRSDRGLPTDTQYF.

This clonotype turned up a few times. The V gene is TRBV9, the J gene TRBJ2-3; 9 nucleotides agree with TRBD2. V lost 2 bases to trimming and J lost 2 bases; unmatched junction nucleotides: 6. CDR1 is SGDLS and CDR2 is YYNGEE in the germline V gene. This CDR3 has 16 residues. CDR3 nucleotide sequence: TGTGCCAGCAGCGTCACTAGCGGGCCCCACACAGATACGCAGTATTTT. It translates to CASSVTSGPHTDTQYF.

This clonotype was counted between two and nine times. This sequence joins TRBV5-1 and TRBJ1-2, with unresolved D. Between the trimmed V and J ends, which lost 4 bases and 9 bases, there was a span of 19 bases. This CDR3 has 14 residues. Looked up from germline, CDR1 is SGHRS and CDR2 is YFSETQ. The CDR3 loop reads CASSTDGQSRRYTF. The CDR3 DNA reads TGCGCCAGCAGCACGGACGGGCAGAGTCGTCGCTACACCTTC.

This clonotype has a handful of counts. The V and J genes are TRBV4-3 and TRBJ2-5, with TRBD1 matching 11 bases. CDR3 size: 15 residues. Per germline, CDR1 LGHNA and CDR2 YSLEER. The V and J ends lost 1 base and 7 bases, in that order; junction bases with no gene match: 5. Here the CDR3 DNA reads TGCGCCAGCAGCCAAGGCAGGACAGGGGGCGGGACCCAGTACTTC. This translates into CASSQGRTGGGTQYF.

This clonotype was picked up a small number of times. The rearrangement links TRBV4-3 to TRBJ1-3; no reliable D call. The CDR3 length is 13 residues. Looked up from germline, CDR1 is LGHNA and CDR2 is YSLEER. Trimming removed 0 bases from V and 7 bases from J, with 7 bases in between. CDR3 sequence reads: CASSQDEGNTIYF. In DNA form, the CDR3 reads TGCGCCAGCAGCCAAGATGAAGGGAACACCATATATTTT.

V and J are TRBV12-3 or TRBV12-4 and TRBJ2-3; D possibly corresponds to TRBD1 (5 bases). The CDR3 is 11 residues long. V shed 6 bases and J shed 7 bases, with 8 bases lying between them. For the CDR3, the DNA is TGTGCCAGCAGCCCAGGGTATACGCAGTATTTT. Translating gives CASSPGYTQYF.

There are a few counts of this clonotype. This chain links TRBV4-1 with TRBJ2-5, with TRBD2 matching 12 bases. CDR1 and CDR2 (germline): MGHRA, YSYEKL. CDR3 length equals 16 residues. J lost 4 bases, V lost 0 bases, and 3 bases had no gene match. The CDR3 region has the DNA TGCGCCAGCAGCCAAGATATACTAGCGGGGGGAGAGACCCAGTACTTC. Encoded protein: CASSQDILAGGETQYF.

This clonotype occurred a few times. The chain links TRBV15 to TRBJ1-6; D is unresolved. The CDR3 runs 17 residues. V was pared by 0 bases and J by 7 bases, with 16 bases between. The germline V gene has CDR1 LNHNV and CDR2 YYDKDF (reference sequence). The CDR3 DNA reads TGTGCCACCAGCAGAGATCGGGGAGGGTCAATGAATTCACCCCTCCACTTT. Its protein product is CATSRDRGGSMNSPLHF. Drawing the rest from reference TRBV15 and TRBJ1-6, the complete variable domain is DAMVIQNPRYQVTQFGKPVTLSCSQTLNHNVMYWYQQKSSQAPKLLFHYYDKDFNNEADTPDNFQSRRPNTSFCFLDIRSPGLGDTAMYLCATSRDRGGSMNSPLHFGNGTRLTVT.

The rearrangement joins TRBV12-3 or TRBV12-4 to TRBJ1-2; 9 positions agree with TRBD1. This CDR3 is 14 amino acids long. J lost 8 bases, V lost 6 bases, and 10 bases had no gene match. In DNA, the CDR3 is TGTGCCAGCAGAAGGACAGGGGTGGTGTTGGGCTACACCTTC. It encodes CASRRTGVVLGYTF.

The V call is TRBV28, the J call TRBJ2-1; D is possibly TRBD2 (6 bases). The V and J ends lost 2 bases and 2 bases respectively, with 10 bases between them. Germline loops: CDR1 MDHEN, CDR2 SYDVKM. This CDR3 comprises 15 residues. The CDR3 loop reads CASSLRRATYNEQFF. DNA for the CDR3: TGTGCCAGCAGTTTAAGGAGGGCGACCTACAATGAGCAGTTCTTC.

The CDR3 spells CASSVGPEGETQYF. In nucleotides, the CDR3 is TGTGCCAGCAGCGTAGGGCCGGAGGGGGAGACCCAGTACTTC. V is TRBV9 and J is TRBJ2-5, with a possible D match to TRBD2 (6 bases). This CDR3 spans 14 amino acids. Germline CDR1 reads SGDLS; CDR2 reads YYNGEE. The V end was cut by 0 bases, the J end by 5 bases, with 11 bases between.